This T cell receptor (beta chain) comes out of a study of control samples from healthy donors and cancer patients. The data were produced by immunoSEQ multiplex PCR, yet TCRdb's version contains in-frame clones alone and is incomplete. This sample has 90,000 to 110,000 clones; 83% occur once, and the top ten carry around 13%. This clonotype originated in a woman aged 45-65 years in good health. Material: blood.

This chain's CDR3 is CASSDRTSGRAYTQYF. The DNA of the CDR3 is TGTGCCAGCAGTGACAGGACTAGCGGGAGGGCGTATACGCAGTATTTT. V and J are TRBV6-1 and TRBJ2-3, with 15 nucleotides matching TRBD2. CDR3 size: 16 residues. CDR1 MNHNS and CDR2 SASEGT come from the germline V gene. The V gene end was trimmed by 3 bases and the J gene end by 7 bases; junction bases not matched to a gene: 5.